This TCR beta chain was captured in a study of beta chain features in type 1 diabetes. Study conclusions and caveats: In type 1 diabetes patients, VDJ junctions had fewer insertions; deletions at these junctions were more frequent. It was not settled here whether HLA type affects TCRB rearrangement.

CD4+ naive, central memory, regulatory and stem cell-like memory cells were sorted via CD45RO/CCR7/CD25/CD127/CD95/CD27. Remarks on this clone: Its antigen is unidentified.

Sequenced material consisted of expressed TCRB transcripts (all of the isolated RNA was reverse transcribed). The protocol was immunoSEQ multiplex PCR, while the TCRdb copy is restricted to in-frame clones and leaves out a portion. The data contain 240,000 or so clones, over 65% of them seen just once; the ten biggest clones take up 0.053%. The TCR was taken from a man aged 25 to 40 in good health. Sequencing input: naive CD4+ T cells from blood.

The CDR3 sequence: CASSPPGNQPQHF. Written as DNA, the CDR3 is TGTGCCAGCAGTCCACCGGGAAATCAGCCCCAGCATTTT. V gene TRBV6-5 combines with J gene TRBJ1-5, with D unclear. Germline V gene sequence: CDR1 MNHEY, CDR2 SVGAGI. This CDR3 spans 13 amino acids. The V and J ends lost 5 bases and 4 bases respectively, with 9 bases between them.